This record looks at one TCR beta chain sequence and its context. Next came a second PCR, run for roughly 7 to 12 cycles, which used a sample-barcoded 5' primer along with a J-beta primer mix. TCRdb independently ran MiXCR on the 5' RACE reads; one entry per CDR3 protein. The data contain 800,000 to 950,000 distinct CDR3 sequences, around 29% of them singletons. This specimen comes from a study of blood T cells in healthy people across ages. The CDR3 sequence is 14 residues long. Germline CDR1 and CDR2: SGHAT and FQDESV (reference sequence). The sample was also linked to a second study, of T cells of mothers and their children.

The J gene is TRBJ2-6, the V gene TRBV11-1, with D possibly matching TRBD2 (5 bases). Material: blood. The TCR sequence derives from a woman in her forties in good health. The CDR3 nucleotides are TGTGCAACGAGGGAATCAGGTGGGGCCAACGTCCTGACTTTC. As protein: CATRESGGANVLTF.